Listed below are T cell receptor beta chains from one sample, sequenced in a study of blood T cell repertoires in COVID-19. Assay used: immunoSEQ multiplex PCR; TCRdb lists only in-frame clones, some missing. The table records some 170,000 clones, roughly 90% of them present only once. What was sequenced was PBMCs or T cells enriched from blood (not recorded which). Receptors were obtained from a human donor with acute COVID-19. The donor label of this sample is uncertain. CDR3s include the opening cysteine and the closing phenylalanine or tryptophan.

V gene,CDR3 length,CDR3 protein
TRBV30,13,CAWSVPGNYGYTF
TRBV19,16,CASSLRDSESKNIQYF
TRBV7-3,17,CASSLNPMRGGSDEQYF
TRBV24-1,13,CATSDFGQSTLFF
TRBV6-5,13,CASSSQGAYEQYF
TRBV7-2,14,CASSLERGIGTQYF
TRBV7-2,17,CASSLGANRGGGNTIYF
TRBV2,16,CASSEGALGGSETQYF
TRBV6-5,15,CASRSLIWGDSPLHF
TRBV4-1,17,CASSQSGNLNPGNTIYF
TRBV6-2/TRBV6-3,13,CASSWTTPDTQYF
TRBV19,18,CASSMWGQGAPNTGELFF
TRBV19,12,CASKGQNYGYTF
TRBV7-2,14,CASSSSGDSYEQYF
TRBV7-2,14,CASSSYSLRETQYF
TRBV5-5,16,CASSVSGTSRSYEQYF
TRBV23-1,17,CASSNGQVFPNTGELFF
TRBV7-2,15,CASSSRTGPYTEAFF
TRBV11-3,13,CASSSTQGYEQYF
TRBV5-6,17,CASSLGGHQGVVYGYTF
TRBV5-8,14,CASSLYYKTYEQYF
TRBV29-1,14,CSATSRGTGYGYTF
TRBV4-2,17,CASSQEWSGGRQETQYF
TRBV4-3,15,CASSQGRTGSYEQYF
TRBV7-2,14,CASSTRGGLETQYF
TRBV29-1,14,CSVALRRNSYEQYF
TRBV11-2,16,CASSLDRLGRAGEAFF
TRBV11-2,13,CASSLEEDQPQHF
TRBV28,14,CASSFWPDNEKLFF
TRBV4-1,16,CASSQPGRGNKYGYTF
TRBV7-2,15,CASSPVQGANSPLHF
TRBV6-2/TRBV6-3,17,CASSTRLAGGKPYEQYF
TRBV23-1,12,CASAQGQYEQYF
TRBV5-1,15,CASSLGLAGLSEQYF
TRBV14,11,CASSAGYEQYF
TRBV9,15,CASSAQQGEVYEQYF
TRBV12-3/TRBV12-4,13,CASRHGGSDEQFF
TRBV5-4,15,CASSFGRQGITEAFF
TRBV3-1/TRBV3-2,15,CASSQPAGSTYEQYF
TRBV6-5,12,CASSPFTGELFF
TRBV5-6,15,CASRVGGQEDTEAFF
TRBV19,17,CASSSWGDLTKGYEQYF
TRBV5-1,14,CASSLRQANTEAFF
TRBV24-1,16,CATSGIKDRRTGELFF
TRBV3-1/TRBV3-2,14,CASSQAGGGSPLHF
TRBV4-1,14,CASSQDLAAGEQYF